This T cell receptor beta chain was observed in a study of immune evolution from preneoplasia to lung adenocarcinoma. Patients had resection in Japan or China between the mid-2010s and the late 2010s. TCRdb's table, derived via immunoSEQ multiplex PCR, lists solely in-frame clones and lacks some. The repertoire holds about 15,000 clones, with approximately 80% as singletons. Germline V gene sequence: CDR1 SGHTA, CDR2 FQGNSA. V was pared by 1 base and J by 1 base, with 9 bases between. The CDR3 covers 15 residues. The source of this sequence is a person aged 70 to 85 with lung adenocarcinoma. The chain uses TRBV7-2 and TRBJ2-3, with a weak D call TRBD1 (6 bases). Source material: FFPE minimally invasive lung adenocarcinoma tissue. CDR3 nucleotides: TGTGCCAGCAGCTTAGATGGGGGCCGCACAGATACGCAGTATTTT. Protein sequence: CASSLDGGRTDTQYF.